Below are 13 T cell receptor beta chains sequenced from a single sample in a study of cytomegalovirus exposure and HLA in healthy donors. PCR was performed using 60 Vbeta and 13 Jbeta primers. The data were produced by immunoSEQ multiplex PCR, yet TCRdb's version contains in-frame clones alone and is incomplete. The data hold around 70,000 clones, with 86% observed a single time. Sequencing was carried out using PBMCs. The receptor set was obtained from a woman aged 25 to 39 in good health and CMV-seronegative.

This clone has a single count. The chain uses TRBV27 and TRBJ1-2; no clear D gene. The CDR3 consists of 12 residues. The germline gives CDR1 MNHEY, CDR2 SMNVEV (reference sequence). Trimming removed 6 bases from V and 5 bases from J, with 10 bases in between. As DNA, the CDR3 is TGTGCCAGCAGCCCGGGAGCATATGGCTACACCTTC. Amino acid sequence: CASSPGAYGYTF.

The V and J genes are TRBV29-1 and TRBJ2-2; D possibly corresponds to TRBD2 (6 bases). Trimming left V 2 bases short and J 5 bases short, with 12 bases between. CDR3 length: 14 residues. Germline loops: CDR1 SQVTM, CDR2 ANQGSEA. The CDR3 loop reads CSVEPGRGTGELFF. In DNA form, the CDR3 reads TGCAGCGTTGAACCCGGGAGAGGTACCGGGGAGCTGTTTTTT.

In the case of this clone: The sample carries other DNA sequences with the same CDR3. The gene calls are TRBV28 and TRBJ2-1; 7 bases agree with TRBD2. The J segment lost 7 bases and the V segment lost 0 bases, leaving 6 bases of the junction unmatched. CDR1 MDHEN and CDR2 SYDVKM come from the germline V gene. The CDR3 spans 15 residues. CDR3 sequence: CASSLWGAGLNEQFF. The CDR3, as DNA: TGTGCCAGCAGTTTATGGGGAGCGGGGTTAAATGAGCAGTTCTTC.

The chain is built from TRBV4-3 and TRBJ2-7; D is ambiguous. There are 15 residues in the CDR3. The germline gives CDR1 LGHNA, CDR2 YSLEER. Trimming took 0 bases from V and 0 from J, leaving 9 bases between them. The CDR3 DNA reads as TGCGCCAGCAGCCAAGATGATGAGGCCTCCTACGAGCAGTACTTC. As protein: CASSQDDEASYEQYF.

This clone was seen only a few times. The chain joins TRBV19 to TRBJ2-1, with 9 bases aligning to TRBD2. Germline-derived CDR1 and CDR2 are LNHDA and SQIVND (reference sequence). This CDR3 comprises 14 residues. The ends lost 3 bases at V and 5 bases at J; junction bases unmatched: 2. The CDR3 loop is CASSMGLAHNEQFF. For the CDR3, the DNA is TGTGCCAGTAGTATGGGACTAGCACACAATGAGCAGTTCTTC.

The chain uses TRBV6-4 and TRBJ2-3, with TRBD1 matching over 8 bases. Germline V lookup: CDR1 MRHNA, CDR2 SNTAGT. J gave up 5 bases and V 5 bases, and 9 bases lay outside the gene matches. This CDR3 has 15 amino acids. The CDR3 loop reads CASSPSGTGGDTQYF. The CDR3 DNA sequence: TGTGCCAGCAGTCCCTCCGGGACAGGTGGAGATACGCAGTATTTT.

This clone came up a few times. CDR3 coding DNA: TGTGCCAGCGGCTCACAGGGGGTTATTTCCTACGAGCAGTACTTC. This translates into CASGSQGVISYEQYF. The chain is built from TRBV28 and TRBJ2-7, with TRBD1 matching 8 bases. CDR1 and CDR2 from the germline V gene are MDHEN and SYDVKM. CDR3 size: 15 residues. Trimming at V came to 8 bases and at J to 1 base, leaving 10 bases not matched to a gene.

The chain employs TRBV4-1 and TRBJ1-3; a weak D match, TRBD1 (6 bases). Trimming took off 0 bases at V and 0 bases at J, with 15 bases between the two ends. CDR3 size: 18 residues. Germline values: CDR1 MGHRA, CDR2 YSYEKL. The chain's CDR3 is CASSQDRGRGFSGNTIYF. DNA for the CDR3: TGCGCCAGCAGCCAAGATCGGGGCAGGGGCTTCTCTGGAAACACCATATATTTT.

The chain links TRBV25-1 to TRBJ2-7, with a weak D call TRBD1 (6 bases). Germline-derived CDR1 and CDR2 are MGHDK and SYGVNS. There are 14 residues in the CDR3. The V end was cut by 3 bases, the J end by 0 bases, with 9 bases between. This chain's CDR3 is CASSDDRTSYEQYF. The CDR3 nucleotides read TGTGCCAGCAGTGACGACAGGACCTCCTACGAGCAGTACTTC.

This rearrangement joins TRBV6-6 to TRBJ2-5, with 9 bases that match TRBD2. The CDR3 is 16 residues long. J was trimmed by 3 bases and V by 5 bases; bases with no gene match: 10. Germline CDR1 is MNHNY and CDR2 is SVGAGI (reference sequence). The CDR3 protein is CASSPGASGAKETQYF. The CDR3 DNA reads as TGTGCCAGCAGTCCCGGGGCTAGCGGGGCTAAAGAGACCCAGTACTTC.

CDR3 protein: CASSRDRVSGNTIYF. The CDR3, as DNA: TGTGCCAGCAGCCGGGACAGGGTCTCTGGAAACACCATATATTTT. The chain uses TRBV5-6 and TRBJ1-3, with TRBD1 matching 9 bases. This CDR3 is 15 amino acids long. J lost 0 bases, V lost 4 bases, and 2 bases had no gene match. CDR1 and CDR2 (germline): SGHDT, YYEEEE.

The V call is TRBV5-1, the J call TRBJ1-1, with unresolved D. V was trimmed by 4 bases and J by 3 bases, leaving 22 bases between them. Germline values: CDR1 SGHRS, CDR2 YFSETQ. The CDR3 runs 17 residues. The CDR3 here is CASSRGSGRQWDTEAFF. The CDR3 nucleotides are TGCGCCAGCAGCCGAGGGTCAGGAAGGCAATGGGACACTGAAGCTTTCTTT.

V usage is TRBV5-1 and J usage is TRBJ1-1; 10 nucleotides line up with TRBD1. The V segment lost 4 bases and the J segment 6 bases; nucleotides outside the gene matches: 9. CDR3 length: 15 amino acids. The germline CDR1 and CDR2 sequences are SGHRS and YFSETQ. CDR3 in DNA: TGCGCCAGCAGCGCCCGGGACAGGGGATCCTCTGAAGCTTTCTTT. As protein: CASSARDRGSSEAFF.